This T cell receptor beta chain stems from a study of regulatory T cells in long-lasting Graves disease. The time point here: newly diagnosed GD, antithyroid drugs for less than 3 months. PBMC-derived RNA was used for the TCR library. The CDR3 spans 13 residues. Between the trimmed V and J ends, which lost 6 bases and 2 bases, there was a span of 11 bases. Germline CDR1 is WNHNN and CDR2 is SYGVQD (reference sequence). With iRepertoire HTBI primers and Arm-PCR of CDR3 regions, TCR beta libraries were built. TCRdb re-called the multiplex PCR reads with MiXCR, one entry per CDR3 protein. The repertoire holds around 250,000 distinct CDR3 sequences, with about 20% as singletons. At least ten counts were recorded for this clonotype. These data also formed part of another study, on T cells in Graves' hyperthyroidism and ophthalmopathy. That source notes: From stable hyperthyroidism, ophthalmopathy was separated by a 13 V-J model.

This TCR was recovered from a woman aged 25-40 years with Graves disease. This material consisted of peripheral blood mononuclear cells (PBMCs), taken at new diagnosis, from a patient treated with antithyroid drugs. The chain joins TRBV10-1 to TRBJ2-7; perhaps TRBD1 as D (5 bases). CDR3 DNA sequence: TGCGCCAGCAGCGCAGGGATTCCCTACGAGCAGTACTTC. Translated, it gives CASSAGIPYEQYF.